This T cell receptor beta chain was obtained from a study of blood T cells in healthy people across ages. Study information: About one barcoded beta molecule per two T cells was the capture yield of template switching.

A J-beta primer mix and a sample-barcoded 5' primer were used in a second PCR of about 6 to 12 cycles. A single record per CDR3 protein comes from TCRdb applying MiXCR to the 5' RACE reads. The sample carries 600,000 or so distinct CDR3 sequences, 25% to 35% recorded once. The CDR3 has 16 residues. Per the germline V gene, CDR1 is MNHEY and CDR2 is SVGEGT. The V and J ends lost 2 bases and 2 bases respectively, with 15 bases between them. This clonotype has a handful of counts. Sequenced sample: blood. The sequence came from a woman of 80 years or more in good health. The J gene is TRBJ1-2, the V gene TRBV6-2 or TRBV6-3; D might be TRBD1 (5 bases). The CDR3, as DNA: TGTGCCAGCAGTTACCTCTCCGGGACGGGAAACTATGGCTACACCTTC. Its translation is CASSYLSGTGNYGYTF.